Sequencing of this TCR beta chain was carried out in a study of read filtering for tumor transcriptome and immune sequencing. Germline CDR1 is SGHVS and CDR2 is FNYEAQ. The CDR3 loop spans 13 amino acids. Concerning this clonotype itself: The junction differs from germline at one of its ends, possibly a read error.

The library was built from around 400 ng RNA with molecular barcoded adaptors for alpha/delta and beta/gamma chains. MiXCR, applied by TCRdb to the reads, yields one record per CDR3 protein. This table holds 55,000 to 60,000 distinct CDR3 sequences, around 12% found once. This clonotype originated in a donor aged 40 or over with multiple myeloma. The V gene is TRBV7-6, the J gene TRBJ1-6, with D unclear. The sequencing sample was made of a population of CD138-negative cells sorted from bone marrow. The DNA of the CDR3 is TGTGCCAGCAGCTTAGAGGCAAATTCGCCCCTCCACTTT. It yields the protein CASSLEANSPLHF.